A selection of T cell receptor beta chains follows, all from one sample in a study of T cell responses to AZD1222 COVID-19 vaccine. Profiled with immunoSEQ multiplex PCR; TCRdb holds only in-frame clones, not every one. The table has 55,000 to 80,000 clones, under 90% seen once; the top ten hold 21%. Sequenced here: peripheral blood, sampled on day 0 of AZD1222 vaccination. Receptor source: an adult in good health. CDR3s include the opening cysteine and the closing phenylalanine or tryptophan. Fields, in order: J gene, V gene, clone size, D gene, CDR3 DNA, CDR3 protein. The D gene is left open where the match is weak. Clone size is given for some rows only: seen once, a few or many times, or a class if the clone is expanded.

TRBJ2-2	TRBV7-2	once	TRBD2	TGTGCCAGCAGCTTATCGCGGGGGGTGGCCGGGGAGCTGTTTTTT	CASSLSRGVAGELFF
TRBJ1-1	TRBV9	.	.	TGTGCCAGCAGCGTAGCTGGGCAGGGAGGCACTGAAGCTTTCTTT	CASSVAGQGGTEAFF
TRBJ2-2	TRBV11-3	.	TRBD2	TGTGCCAGCAGCCTCCGGGAGGGGGGGACCGGGGAGCTGTTTTTT	CASSLREGGTGELFF
TRBJ1-6	TRBV7-3	.	TRBD1	TGTGCCAGCAGCTTATTGGGGACAGGGAATTCACCCCTCCACTTT	CASSLLGTGNSPLHF
TRBJ1-5	TRBV30	.	.	TGTGCCTGGAGTGGAGGGGGAGGACAGCCCCAGCATTTT	CAWSGGGGQPQHF
TRBJ1-3	TRBV11-3	.	.	TGTGCCAGCGAGTTCTTAGCTACCTCCTCTGGAAACACCATATATTTT	CASEFLATSSGNTIYF
TRBJ2-2	TRBV29-1	.	.	TGCAGCGGATGTCAGGGGACCTCACCATCCACCGGGGAGCTGTTTTTT	CSGCQGTSPSTGELFF
TRBJ1-1	TRBV12-3/TRBV12-4	few	.	TGTGCCAGCAGTTCCGGGAACACTGAAGCTTTCTTT	CASSSGNTEAFF
TRBJ2-2	TRBV7-2	.	.	TGTGCCAGCAGCTATGGGGAGGCCGGGGAGCTGTTTTTT	CASSYGEAGELFF
TRBJ1-1	TRBV9	.	TRBD1	TGTGCCAGCAGCGCCACCGGGACAGGGGGCTTCGAAGCTTTCTTT	CASSATGTGGFEAFF
TRBJ1-1	TRBV29-1	.	TRBD1	TGCAGCGTTGAAACAGGGGGGGTTGAAGCTTTCTTT	CSVETGGVEAFF
TRBJ2-7	TRBV15	.	.	TGTGCCACCAGCAGAGATGGAGGGAGTACCTACGAGCAGTACTTC	CATSRDGGSTYEQYF
TRBJ1-2	TRBV6-6	.	.	TGTGCCAGCAGCCCCGACGGTTATGGCTACACCTTC	CASSPDGYGYTF
TRBJ1-6	TRBV5-1	.	.	TGCGCCAGCAGCTTAGATGCCCCGGGCAATTCACCCCTCCACTTT	CASSLDAPGNSPLHF
TRBJ1-1	TRBV19	.	.	TGTGCCAGCGCGGCCAGGACAGCCTTGAACACTGAAGCTTTCTTT	CASAARTALNTEAFF
TRBJ2-1	TRBV7-5	once	.	TGTGCCAGAAGCCCCTATGGGACAGGGAACAATGAGCAGTTCTTC	CARSPYGTGNNEQFF
TRBJ1-2	TRBV28	.	.	TGTGCCAGCAGTCTGTCTAACTATGGCTACACCTTC	CASSLSNYGYTF
TRBJ1-1	TRBV11-2	.	TRBD1	TGTGCCAGCAGCCCGCACAGGGGAGGGGACACTGAAGCTTTCTTT	CASSPHRGGDTEAFF
TRBJ1-5	TRBV30	.	.	TGTGCCTGGAGTGGGACTACTAAAAATCAGCCCCAGCATTTT	CAWSGTTKNQPQHF
TRBJ2-1	TRBV7-9	.	TRBD2	TGTGCCAGCAGCTTGACTAGCGGGAGATTGCGGGAGCAGTTCTTC	CASSLTSGRLREQFF